The rows below give T cell receptor beta chains drawn from one sample of a study of CD8+CD57+ T cells in acquired aplastic anemia. Each CDR3 protein is one row after TCRdb ran MiXCR on the reads. The sample includes over 150,000 distinct CDR3 sequences, about 64% seen only once; the top ten take more than 35%. The sequenced sample was sorted CD4+, CD8+, or CD8+CD57+ T cells (not recorded which) from PBMCs. The receptors here all came from a human donor with aplastic anemia. CDR3s include the opening cysteine and the closing phenylalanine or tryptophan. D genes are given only for firm matches. A row's size may be missing; if present it is once, few, many or a size class.

j_call cdr3_length v_call clone_size d_call cdr3_nt cdr3_aa
TRBJ2-7 13 TRBV29-1 . . TGCAGCGTTGAAGGGGGGCGGAACTACGAGCAGTACTTC CSVEGGRNYEQYF
TRBJ2-7 13 TRBV5-4 . . TGTGCCAGCAGCTACAGGGGACTCTACGAGCAGTACTTC CASSYRGLYEQYF
TRBJ1-6 15 TRBV20-1 . . TGCAGTGCTAGAGATGTGGGGGCGGATAATTCACCCCTCCACTTT CSARDVGADNSPLHF
TRBJ1-5 15 TRBV6-4 . . TGTGCCAGCAGTTACCCCGACAGACGAGGTCAGCCCCAGCATTTT CASSYPDRRGQPQHF
TRBJ2-3 13 TRBV7-9 few . TGTGCCAGCAGCTCGGAGGGTGGAGATACGCAGTATTTT CASSSEGGDTQYF
TRBJ2-1 11 TRBV20-1 few . TGCAGTGCTACATGGGGTAATGAGCAGTTCTTC CSATWGNEQFF
TRBJ2-7 13 TRBV7-2 . . TGTGCCAGCAGCTTAGCGCGAACGGACAGGCAGTACTTC CASSLARTDRQYF
TRBJ2-3 16 TRBV15 . TRBD2 TGTGCCACCAGCACCCAGACGGGGGGGGGCACAGATACGCAGTATTTT CATSTQTGGGTDTQYF
TRBJ1-3 13 TRBV20-1 once . TGCAGTGCAAGGACACTGTCTGGAAACACCATATATTTT CSARTLSGNTIYF
TRBJ2-3 13 TRBV20-1 many . TGCAGTGCTGGAGGGGGGAACACAGATACGCAGTATTTT CSAGGGNTDTQYF
TRBJ2-7 12 TRBV20-1 . . TGCAGCGTTCGAGGACGGGCCTACGAGCAGTACTTC CSVRGRAYEQYF